This TCR beta chain was profiled in a study of cytomegalovirus exposure and HLA in healthy donors. Primers included in the PCR were 60 Vbeta and 13 Jbeta primers. Libraries were prepared by immunoSEQ multiplex PCR; TCRdb keeps only in-frame clonotypes and omits some of them. The sample lists about 98,000 clones, approximately 78% occurring once. This CDR3 is built from 14 residues. Trimming stripped 8 bases from V and 2 bases from J, with 16 bases between. Germline lookup yields CDR1 PRHDT and CDR2 FYEKMQ (reference sequence). The chain is built from TRBV13 and TRBJ2-7; D possibly corresponds to TRBD2 (5 bases). Material: PBMCs. The receptor comes from a middle-aged man in good health and CMV-seronegative. CDR3 nucleotides: TGTGCCAGCGGGGTAGGAGGTGAACCCTACGAGCAGTACTTC. It is translated as CASGVGGEPYEQYF.